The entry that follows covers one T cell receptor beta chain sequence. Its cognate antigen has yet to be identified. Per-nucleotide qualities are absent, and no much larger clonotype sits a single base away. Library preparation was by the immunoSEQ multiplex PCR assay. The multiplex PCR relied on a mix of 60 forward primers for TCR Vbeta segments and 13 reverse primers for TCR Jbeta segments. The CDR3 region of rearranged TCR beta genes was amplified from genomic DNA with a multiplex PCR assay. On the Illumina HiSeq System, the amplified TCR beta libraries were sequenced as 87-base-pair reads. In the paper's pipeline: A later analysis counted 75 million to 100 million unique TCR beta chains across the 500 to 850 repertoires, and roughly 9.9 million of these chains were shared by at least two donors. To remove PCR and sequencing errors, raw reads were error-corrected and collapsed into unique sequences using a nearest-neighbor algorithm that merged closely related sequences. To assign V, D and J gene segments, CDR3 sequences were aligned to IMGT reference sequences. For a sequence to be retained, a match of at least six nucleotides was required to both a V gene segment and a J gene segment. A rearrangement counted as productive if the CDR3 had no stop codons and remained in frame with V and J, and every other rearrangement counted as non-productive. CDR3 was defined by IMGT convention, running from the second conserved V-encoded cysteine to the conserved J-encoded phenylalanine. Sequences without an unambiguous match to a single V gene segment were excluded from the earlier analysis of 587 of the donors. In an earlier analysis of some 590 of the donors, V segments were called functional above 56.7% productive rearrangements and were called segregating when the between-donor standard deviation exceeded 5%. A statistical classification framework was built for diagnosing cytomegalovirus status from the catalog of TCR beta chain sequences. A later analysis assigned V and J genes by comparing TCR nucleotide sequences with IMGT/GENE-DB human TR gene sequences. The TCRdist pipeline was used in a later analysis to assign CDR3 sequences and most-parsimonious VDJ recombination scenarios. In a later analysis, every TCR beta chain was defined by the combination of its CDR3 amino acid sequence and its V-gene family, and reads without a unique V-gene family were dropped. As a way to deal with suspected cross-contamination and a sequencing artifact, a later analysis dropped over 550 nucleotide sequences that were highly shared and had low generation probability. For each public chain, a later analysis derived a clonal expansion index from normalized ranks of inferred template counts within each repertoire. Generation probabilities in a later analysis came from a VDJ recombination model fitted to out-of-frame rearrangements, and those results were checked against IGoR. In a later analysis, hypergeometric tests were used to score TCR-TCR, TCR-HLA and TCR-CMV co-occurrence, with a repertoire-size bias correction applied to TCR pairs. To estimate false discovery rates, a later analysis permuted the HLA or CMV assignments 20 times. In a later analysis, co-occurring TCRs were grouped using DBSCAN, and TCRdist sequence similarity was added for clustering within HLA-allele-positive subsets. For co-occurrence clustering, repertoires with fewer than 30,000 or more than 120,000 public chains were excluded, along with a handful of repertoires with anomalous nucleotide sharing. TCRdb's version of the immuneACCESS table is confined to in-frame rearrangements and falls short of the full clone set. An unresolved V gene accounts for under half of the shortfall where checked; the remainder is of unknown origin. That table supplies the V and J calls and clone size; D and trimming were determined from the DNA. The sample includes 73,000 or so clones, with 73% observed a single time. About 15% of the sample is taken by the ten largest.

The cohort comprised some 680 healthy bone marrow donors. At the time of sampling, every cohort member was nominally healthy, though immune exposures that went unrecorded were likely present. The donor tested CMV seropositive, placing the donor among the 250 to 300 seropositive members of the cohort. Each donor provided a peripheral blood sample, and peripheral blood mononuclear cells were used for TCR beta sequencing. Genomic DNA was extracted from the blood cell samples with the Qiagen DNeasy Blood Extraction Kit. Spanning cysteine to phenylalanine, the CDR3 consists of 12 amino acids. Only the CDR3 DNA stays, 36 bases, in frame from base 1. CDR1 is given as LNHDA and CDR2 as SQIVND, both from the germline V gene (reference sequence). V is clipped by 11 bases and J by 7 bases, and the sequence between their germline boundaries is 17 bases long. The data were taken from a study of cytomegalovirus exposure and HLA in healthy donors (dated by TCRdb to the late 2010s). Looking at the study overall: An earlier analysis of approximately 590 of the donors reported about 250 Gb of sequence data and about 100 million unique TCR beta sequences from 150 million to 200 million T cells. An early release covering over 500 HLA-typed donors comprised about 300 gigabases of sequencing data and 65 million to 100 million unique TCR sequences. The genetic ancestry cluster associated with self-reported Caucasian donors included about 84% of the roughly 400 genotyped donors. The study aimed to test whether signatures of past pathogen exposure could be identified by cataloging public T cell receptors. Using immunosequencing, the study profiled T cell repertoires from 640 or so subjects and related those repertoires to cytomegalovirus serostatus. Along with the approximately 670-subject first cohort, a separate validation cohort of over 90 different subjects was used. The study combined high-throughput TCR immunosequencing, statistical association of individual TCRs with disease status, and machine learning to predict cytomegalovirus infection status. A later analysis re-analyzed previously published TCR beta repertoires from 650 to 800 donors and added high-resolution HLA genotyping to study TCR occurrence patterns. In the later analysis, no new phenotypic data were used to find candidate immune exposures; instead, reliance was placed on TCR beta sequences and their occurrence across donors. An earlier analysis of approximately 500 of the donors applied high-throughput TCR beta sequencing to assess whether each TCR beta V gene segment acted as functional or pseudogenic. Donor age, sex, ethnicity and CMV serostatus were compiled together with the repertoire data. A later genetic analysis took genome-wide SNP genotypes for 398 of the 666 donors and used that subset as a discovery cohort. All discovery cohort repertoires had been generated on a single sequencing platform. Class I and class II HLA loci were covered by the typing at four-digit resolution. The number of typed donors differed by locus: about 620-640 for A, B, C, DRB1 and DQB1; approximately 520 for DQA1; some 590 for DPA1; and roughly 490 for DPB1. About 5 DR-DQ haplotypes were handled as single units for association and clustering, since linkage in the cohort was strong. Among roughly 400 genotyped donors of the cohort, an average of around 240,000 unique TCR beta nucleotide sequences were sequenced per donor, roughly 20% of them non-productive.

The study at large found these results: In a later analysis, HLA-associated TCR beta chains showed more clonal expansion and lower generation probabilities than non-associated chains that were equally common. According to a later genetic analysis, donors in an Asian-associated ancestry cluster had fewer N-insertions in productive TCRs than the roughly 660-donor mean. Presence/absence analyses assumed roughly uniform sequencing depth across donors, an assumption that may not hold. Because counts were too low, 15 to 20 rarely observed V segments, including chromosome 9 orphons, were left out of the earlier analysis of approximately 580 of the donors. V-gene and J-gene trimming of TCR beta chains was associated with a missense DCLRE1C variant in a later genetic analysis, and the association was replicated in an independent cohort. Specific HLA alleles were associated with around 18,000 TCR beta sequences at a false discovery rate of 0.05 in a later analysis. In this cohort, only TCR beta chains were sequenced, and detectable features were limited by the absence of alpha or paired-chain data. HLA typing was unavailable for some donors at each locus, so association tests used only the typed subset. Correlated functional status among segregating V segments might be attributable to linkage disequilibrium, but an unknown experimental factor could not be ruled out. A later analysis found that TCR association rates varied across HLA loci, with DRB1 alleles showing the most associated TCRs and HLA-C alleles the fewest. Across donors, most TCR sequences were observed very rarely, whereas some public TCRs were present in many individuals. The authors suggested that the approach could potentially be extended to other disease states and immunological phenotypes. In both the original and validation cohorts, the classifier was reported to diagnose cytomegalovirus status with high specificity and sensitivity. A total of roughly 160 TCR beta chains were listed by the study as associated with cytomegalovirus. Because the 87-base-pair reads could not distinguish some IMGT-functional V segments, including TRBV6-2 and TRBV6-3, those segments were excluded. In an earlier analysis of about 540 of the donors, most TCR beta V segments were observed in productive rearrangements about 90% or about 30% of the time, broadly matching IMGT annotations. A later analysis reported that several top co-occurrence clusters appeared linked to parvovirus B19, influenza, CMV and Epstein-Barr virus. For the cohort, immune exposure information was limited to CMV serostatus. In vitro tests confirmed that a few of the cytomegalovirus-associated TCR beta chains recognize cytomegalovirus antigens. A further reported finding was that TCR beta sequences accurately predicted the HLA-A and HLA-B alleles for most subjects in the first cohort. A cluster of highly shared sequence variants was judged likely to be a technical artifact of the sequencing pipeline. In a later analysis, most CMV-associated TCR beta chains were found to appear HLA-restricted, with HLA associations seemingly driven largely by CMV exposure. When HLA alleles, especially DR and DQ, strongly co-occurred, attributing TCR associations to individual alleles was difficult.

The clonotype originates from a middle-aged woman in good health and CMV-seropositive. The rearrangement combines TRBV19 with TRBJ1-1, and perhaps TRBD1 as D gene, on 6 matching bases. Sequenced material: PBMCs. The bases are TGTGCCGCGAGCTGGGGGCGGAGTGAAGCTTTCTTT. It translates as CAASWGRSEAFF. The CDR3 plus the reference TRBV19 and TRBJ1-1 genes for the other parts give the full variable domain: DGGITQSPKYLFRKEGQNVTLSCEQNLNHDAMYWYRQDPGQGLRLIYYSQIVNDFQKGDIAEGYSVSREKKESFPLTVTSAQKNPTAFYLCAASWGRSEAFFGQGTRLTVV.